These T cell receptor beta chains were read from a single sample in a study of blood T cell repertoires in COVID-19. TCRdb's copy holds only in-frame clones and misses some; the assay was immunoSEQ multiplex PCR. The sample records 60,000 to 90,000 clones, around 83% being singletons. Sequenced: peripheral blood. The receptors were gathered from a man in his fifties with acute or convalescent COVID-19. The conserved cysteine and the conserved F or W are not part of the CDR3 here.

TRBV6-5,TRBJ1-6,ASSQTRGAGSPLH
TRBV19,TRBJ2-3,ASRSMGQGTDTQY
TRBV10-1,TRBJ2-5,ASSEGRAGETQY
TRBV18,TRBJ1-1,ASSPPVNTEAF
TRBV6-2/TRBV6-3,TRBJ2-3,ASSPRLSDTQY
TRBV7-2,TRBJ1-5,ASSSRPGYQPQH
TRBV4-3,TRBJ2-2,ASSQARRGKGTGELF
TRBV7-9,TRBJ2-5,ASSLLAGGYQETQY
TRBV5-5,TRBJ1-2,ASSLSKGGYGYT
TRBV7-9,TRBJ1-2,ASSLAGNYGYT
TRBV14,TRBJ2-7,ASSRARKSYEQY
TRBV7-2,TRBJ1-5,ASSLALGDLGNQPQH
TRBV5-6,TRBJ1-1,ASSKTVRYRGNTEAF
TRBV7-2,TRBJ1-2,ASSSSGGTYGYT
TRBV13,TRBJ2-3,ASSLPRTSGRTDTQY
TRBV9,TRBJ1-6,ASSGGGTENSPLH
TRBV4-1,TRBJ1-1,ASSQGVSGQNTEAF
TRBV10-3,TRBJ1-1,AISERTVGNTEAF
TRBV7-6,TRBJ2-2,ASSQLSGSGGELF
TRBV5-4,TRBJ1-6,ASTKWGQGTSPLH
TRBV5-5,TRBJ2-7,ASSLASTTYEQY
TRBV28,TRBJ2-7,ASSWLGRYEQY
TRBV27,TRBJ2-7,ASSSGLANGIPY
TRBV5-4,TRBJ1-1,ASSLEGLRGSGEAF
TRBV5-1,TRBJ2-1,ASSLALGVAGDSYNEQF
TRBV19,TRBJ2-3,ASSKDLAGVNTDTQY
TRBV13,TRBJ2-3,ASSATPKTSLDTDTQY
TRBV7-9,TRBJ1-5,ASSLGQGGQPQH
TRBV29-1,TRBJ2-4,SVVERGDIQY
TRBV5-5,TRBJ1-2,ASQSRGNGYT
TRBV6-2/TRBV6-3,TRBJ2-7,ASSYVHIAETSSYEQY
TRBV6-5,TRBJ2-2,ASSYSSAGAAGELF
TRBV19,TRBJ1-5,ASSTEEGVSQPQH
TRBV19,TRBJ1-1,ASSIGREGRTEAF
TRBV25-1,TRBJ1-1,ASSGQGGTEAF
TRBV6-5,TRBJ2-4,ASSYSQGAKNIQY
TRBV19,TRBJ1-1,ASSPQGARATEAF
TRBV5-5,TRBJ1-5,ASRFGEVLNQPQH
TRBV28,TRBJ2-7,ATLIRDRTSEQY
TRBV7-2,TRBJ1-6,ASSSPPGVPYNSPLH
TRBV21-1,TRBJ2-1,ASEEDRRSEQF
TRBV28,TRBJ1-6,ASSLNTGITYNSPLH
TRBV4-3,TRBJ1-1,ASSQGARTEAF
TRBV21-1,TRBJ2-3,ATLLDLLAGDKKSTDTQY
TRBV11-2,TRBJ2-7,ASRPFATSGYEQY
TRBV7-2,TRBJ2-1,ASSFPGLAGWEQF
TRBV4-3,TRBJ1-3,ASSHRGGTGDSGNTIY
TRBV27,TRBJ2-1,ASSQTGDPYNEQF
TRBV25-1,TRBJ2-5,ASSGETQY
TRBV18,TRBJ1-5,ASSVEQGGQPQH
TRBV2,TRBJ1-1,ASSDGRYTEAF
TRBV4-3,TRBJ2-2,ASSPDGGLAPPGELF
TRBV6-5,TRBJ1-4,ASTPQGATNEKLF